The 29 T cell receptor beta chains listed next were all sequenced from one sample in a study of neoadjuvant anti-PD-1 for oral cavity cancer. Sequencing was performed with immunoSEQ multiplex PCR; in TCRdb, only in-frame clones are kept and a portion is missing. This table has roughly 14,000 clones, roughly 70% appearing once. Time point here: after neoadjuvant nivolumab, at surgical resection. The source material was PBMCs, sampled after nivolumab (anti-PD-1) treatment. All receptors come from a person between 40 and 85 years old with oral cavity squamous cell carcinoma.

The rearrangement links TRBV6-1 to TRBJ2-1; D perhaps matches TRBD2 (6 bases). Trimming removed 3 bases from V and 7 bases from J, with 19 bases in between. In germline, CDR1 is MNHNS, CDR2 SASEGT. CDR3 length: 16 amino acids. The CDR3, as DNA: TGTGCCAGCAGTGAGATTAGGGACTGGCTTCAGAATGAGCAGTTCTTC. Protein: CASSEIRDWLQNEQFF.

This clone showed up just once. Here the CDR3 DNA reads TGTGCCATCAGTGAGTCGCTTCAGGATAGCAATCAGCCCCAGCATTTT. It translates to CAISESLQDSNQPQHF. The chain links TRBV10-3 to TRBJ1-5, with D unresolved. Germline V gene sequence: CDR1 ENHRY, CDR2 SYGVKD. This CDR3 is built from 16 residues. V lost 0 bases and J 0 bases, leaving 9 bases between the germline ends.

V and J are TRBV5-1 and TRBJ1-1; D may be TRBD1 (6 bases). CDR1 is SGHRS, CDR2 YFSETQ, per germline. The germline V and J ends were trimmed by 2 bases and 6 bases, with 8 bases remaining between them. The CDR3 has 12 amino acids. This CDR3 is CASSFGGAEAFF. The CDR3 DNA reads as TGCGCCAGCAGCTTTGGGGGCGCTGAAGCTTTCTTT.

This clone was seen more than once but under ten times. The chain combines TRBV19 with TRBJ2-7; 8 nucleotides agree with TRBD1. V shed 6 bases and J 2 bases; nucleotides not matched to a gene: 6. The CDR3 totals 14 residues. Looked up from germline, CDR1 is LNHDA and CDR2 is SQIVND (reference sequence). In nucleotides, the CDR3 is TGTGCCAGTAGCGAGCAGGGGGCACCCTACGAGCAGTACTTC. Protein product: CASSEQGAPYEQYF.

The chain recombines TRBV5-1 with TRBJ2-5; D gene ambiguous. The CDR3 contains 12 residues. The germline V gene encodes CDR1 SGHRS and CDR2 YFSETQ. Between the trimmed V and J ends, which lost 0 bases and 4 bases, there was a span of 4 bases. The CDR3 is CASSLAGETQYF. Written as DNA, the CDR3 is TGCGCCAGCAGCTTGGCCGGAGAGACCCAGTACTTC. Combining the CDR3 with reference TRBV5-1 and TRBJ2-5 gives the whole variable domain KAGVTQTPRYLIKTRGQQVTLSCSPISGHRSVSWYQQTPGQGLQFLFEYFSETQRNKGNFPGRFSGRQFSNSRSEMNVSTLELGDSALYLCASSLAGETQYFGPGTRLLVL.

V is TRBV6-5 and J is TRBJ1-2, with D unresolved. The germline V and J ends were trimmed by 8 bases and 2 bases, with 9 bases remaining between them. The CDR3 sequence is 12 residues long. CDR1 is MNHEY and CDR2 is SVGAGI in the germline V gene. The CDR3 here is CASRTVNYGYTF. The CDR3, as DNA: TGTGCCAGCCGCACAGTAAACTATGGCTACACCTTC.

The chain recombines TRBV11-3 with TRBJ1-1; D is unclear. The CDR3 runs 14 residues. V was cut by 5 bases and J by 1 base, with 11 bases left in between. Germline V gene sequence: CDR1 SGHNT, CDR2 YENEEA. DNA of the CDR3: TGTGCCAGCAGCCTTGGACGGGGGAACACTGAAGCTTTCTTT. Protein: CASSLGRGNTEAFF.

The V gene is TRBV19, the J gene TRBJ2-7; D possibly corresponds to TRBD2 (5 bases). Germline CDR1 reads LNHDA; CDR2 reads SQIVND (reference sequence). The ends were cut back, 7 bases at V and 0 bases at J, with 13 bases in the middle. The CDR3 runs to 14 residues. The CDR3 spells CASTPPGNSYEQYF. The CDR3 DNA is TGTGCCAGTACCCCCCCGGGGAACTCCTACGAGCAGTACTTC.

The J gene is TRBJ1-2, the V gene TRBV6-5; tentative D call: TRBD1 (6 bases). The germline V and J ends were trimmed by 6 bases and 6 bases, with 11 bases remaining between them. Germline lookup yields CDR1 MNHEY and CDR2 SVGAGI. The CDR3 spans 12 residues. This chain's CDR3 is CASRDWGHGYTF. In DNA form, the CDR3 reads TGTGCCAGCAGGGACTGGGGGCATGGCTACACCTTC.

This chain uses TRBV5-1 with TRBJ1-3, with D possibly being TRBD1 (6 bases). V shed 4 bases and J shed 5 bases, with 22 bases lying between them. Germline V gene sequence: CDR1 SGHRS, CDR2 YFSETQ. CDR3 size: 17 residues. The DNA of the CDR3 is TGCGCCAGCAGCCCGGGGGCCGGGACCGAAAAACGAAACACCATATATTTT. The encoded protein is CASSPGAGTEKRNTIYF.

As for this clone: Other DNA sequences from this sample encode an identical CDR3 as well. The chain is built from TRBV6-1 and TRBJ1-5; 7 bases agree with TRBD1. The junction had 4 bases not matched to a gene; V was cut back by 7 bases and J by 1 base. Germline V gene data show CDR1 as MNHNS and CDR2 as SASEGT. The CDR3 totals 14 residues. CDR3 nucleotide sequence: TGTGCCAGCAATCCGACAGGGAGCAATCAGCCCCAGCATTTT. Translated, it gives CASNPTGSNQPQHF.

V gene TRBV6-5 combines with J gene TRBJ2-1; possibly TRBD2 for D (6 bases). The CDR3 is 14 residues long. V was trimmed by 5 bases and J by 6 bases, leaving 14 bases between them. Looked up from germline, CDR1 is MNHEY and CDR2 is SVGAGI. The CDR3 reads CASSPGLPLNEQFF. CDR3 coding DNA: TGTGCCAGCAGTCCGGGACTTCCCCTCAATGAGCAGTTCTTC.

V usage is TRBV11-2 and J usage is TRBJ1-1; D possibly corresponds to TRBD1 (6 bases). The V end lost 4 bases, the J end lost 2 bases, and 11 bases lay between the germline ends. Germline-derived CDR1 and CDR2 are SGHAT and FQNNGV. This CDR3 region has 14 residues. The CDR3 loop is CASSSQGGNTEAFF. CDR3 in DNA: TGTGCCAGCAGCTCCCAAGGGGGAAACACTGAAGCTTTCTTT.

The V gene is TRBV30, the J gene TRBJ1-2; 9 bases fit TRBD1. This CDR3 is built from 14 residues. Per germline, CDR1 GTSNPN and CDR2 SVGIG (reference sequence). V trimming: 0 bases; J trimming: 2 bases; junction bases outside the gene matches: 1. CDR3 in DNA: TGTGCCTGGAGTGTCGGGACAGGGAACTATGGCTACACCTTC. Translating it yields CAWSVGTGNYGYTF.

V is TRBV5-4 and J is TRBJ1-4; 11 bases are shared with TRBD1. CDR1 SGHNT and CDR2 YYREEE come from the germline V gene (reference sequence). This CDR3 has 15 residues. V dropped 3 bases and J dropped 5; count of bases not matched to a gene: 3. CDR3 sequence (DNA): TGTGCCAGCAGCTGGGGGACAGGGGGGAATGAAAAACTGTTTTTT. Translation gives CASSWGTGGNEKLFF.

The V call is TRBV5-5, the J call TRBJ2-2, with D hard to call. V was shortened by 0 bases and J by 0 bases, with 6 bases between the two germline ends. The CDR3 is made up of 15 amino acids. Germline V CDR1 and CDR2: SGHKS, YYEKEE (reference sequence). The CDR3 loop reads CASSLASTNTGELFF. In DNA form, the CDR3 reads TGTGCCAGCAGCTTGGCGAGTACGAACACCGGGGAGCTGTTTTTT.

As regards this clone: Relative to the germline gene, one junction end is altered; a read error may explain this. V is TRBV7-6 and J is TRBJ2-1, with 12 bases identical to TRBD2. Germline V gene sequence: CDR1 SGHVS, CDR2 FNYEAQ. The CDR3 sequence is 15 residues long. The CDR3 loop reads CASSLAGGIYNEQFF. CDR3 nucleotides: TGTGCCAGCAGCCTAGCGGGAGGGATCTACAATGAGCAGTTCTTC.

This clone occurred a few times. V gene TRBV11-2 combines with J gene TRBJ2-1; 8 positions match TRBD1. Germline assignment: CDR1 SGHAT and CDR2 FQNNGV. V shed 5 bases and J 5 bases; nucleotides not matched to a gene: 5. This CDR3 is built from 14 residues. CDR3 nucleotides: TGTGCCAGCAGCAATCCGGACAGGGACAATGAGCAGTTCTTC. This encodes CASSNPDRDNEQFF.

V is TRBV4-1 and J is TRBJ1-3; no reliable D call. Germline-derived CDR1 and CDR2 are MGHRA and YSYEKL. This CDR3 spans 14 amino acids. The V and J ends lost 1 base and 0 bases respectively, with 4 bases between them. CDR3 DNA: TGCGCCAGCAGCCAAGGGGCCTCTGGAAACACCATATATTTT. It codes for CASSQGASGNTIYF.

The chain combines TRBV6-1 with TRBJ1-2; D might be TRBD1 (6 bases). Germline assignment: CDR1 MNHNS and CDR2 SASEGT. V lost 3 bases and J lost 8, with 16 bases in between. The length of the CDR3 is 14 residues. CDR3 DNA sequence: TGTGCCAGCAGTGATGTGCCGGGGGCGGCCGGCTACACCTTC. It codes for CASSDVPGAAGYTF.

This clone has a single count. The V call is TRBV10-3, the J call TRBJ2-5; TRBD1 or TRBD2 may be the D gene (5 bases each). V lost 0 bases, J lost 3 bases, and 8 bases lay in between. CDR3 length equals 14 residues. CDR1 is ENHRY and CDR2 is SYGVKD in the germline V gene. The CDR3 coding sequence is TGTGCCATCAGTGAGTCGGGGACCAAAGAGACCCAGTACTTC. Protein product: CAISESGTKETQYF.

DNA for the CDR3: TGTGCCAGCAGCTTACCGGACACGCTCACCGGGGAGCTGTTTTTT. Protein product: CASSLPDTLTGELFF. The chain recombines TRBV7-6 with TRBJ2-2; a possible D gene is TRBD1 (5 bases). V gave up 2 bases and J gave up 4 bases, with 11 bases separating them. CDR1 is SGHVS and CDR2 is FNYEAQ in the germline V gene. The CDR3 contains 15 residues.

The chain combines TRBV13 with TRBJ1-4, with 7 nucleotides matching TRBD1. The length of the CDR3 is 15 residues. The V and J ends lost 7 bases and 5 bases, in that order; junction bases with no gene match: 10. Germline V gene data show CDR1 as PRHDT and CDR2 as FYEKMQ (reference sequence). The CDR3 nucleotides are TGTGCCAGCACCCGAGAGGGGACAGAGAATGAAAAACTGTTTTTT. Translating it yields CASTREGTENEKLFF.

V gene TRBV5-1 combines with J gene TRBJ1-2; the D gene is possibly TRBD1 (5 bases). Germline-derived CDR1 and CDR2 are SGHRS and YFSETQ. Trimming cost V 4 bases and J 7 bases, with 14 bases left between them. CDR3 length: 13 residues. The CDR3 sequence: CASSGGHQAGYTF. In DNA form, the CDR3 reads TGCGCCAGCAGCGGAGGACATCAAGCTGGCTACACCTTC.

The gene calls are TRBV11-2 and TRBJ2-5; the match to TRBD2 covers 9 bases. V was clipped by 2 bases and J by 3 bases; unmatched bases: 7. The germline V gene has CDR1 SGHAT and CDR2 FQNNGV. This CDR3 region has 16 residues. CDR3 amino acids: CASSLQGSGSKETQYF. The CDR3 DNA follows: TGTGCCAGCAGCTTACAGGGTAGCGGGAGTAAAGAGACCCAGTACTTC.

Only a few counts were recorded for this clone. V gene TRBV29-1 combines with J gene TRBJ1-1; D is possibly TRBD1 (5 bases). The V gene lost 7 bases and the J gene lost 7 bases, with 19 bases spanning the gap. The CDR3 consists of 13 residues. Germline CDR1 reads SQVTM; CDR2 reads ANQGSEA. CDR3 nucleotide sequence: TGCAGCGCTCTCAACTCCCCAGGGAATGAAGCTTTCTTT. It specifies CSALNSPGNEAFF.

This clone was seen only a few times. The chain combines TRBV15 with TRBJ2-7; no clear D. Per the germline V gene, CDR1 is LNHNV and CDR2 is YYDKDF (reference sequence). The CDR3 totals 13 residues. The ends were cut back, 5 bases at V and 4 bases at J, with 12 bases in the middle. Here the CDR3 DNA reads TGTGCCACCAGCGAATCAGCGTTTTACGAGCAGTACTTC. As protein: CATSESAFYEQYF.

This chain links TRBV5-5 with TRBJ1-4; 7 bases map to TRBD1. Per the germline V gene, CDR1 is SGHKS and CDR2 is YYEKEE (reference sequence). The J segment lost 2 bases and the V segment lost 3 bases, leaving 7 bases of the junction unmatched. The CDR3 length is 16 residues. The DNA of the CDR3 is TGTGCCAGCAGCTGGAATCCGGGACAGACTAATGAAAAACTGTTTTTT. It yields the protein CASSWNPGQTNEKLFF.

The chain is built from TRBV19 and TRBJ2-6; TRBD1 aligns across 7 bases. V lost 7 bases and J lost 3; bases outside the gene matches: 9. The length of the CDR3 is 16 residues. The germline gives CDR1 LNHDA, CDR2 SQIVND (reference sequence). The CDR3 DNA follows: TGTGCCAGTAACCACCTAGGGGGCTATGGGGCCAACGTCCTGACTTTC. This gives the protein CASNHLGGYGANVLTF. Full variable domain (remainder filled in from reference TRBV19 and TRBJ2-6): DGGITQSPKYLFRKEGQNVTLSCEQNLNHDAMYWYRQDPGQGLRLIYYSQIVNDFQKGDIAEGYSVSREKKESFPLTVTSAQKNPTAFYLCASNHLGGYGANVLTFGAGSRLTVL.